These T cell receptor beta chains were read from a single sample in a study of T cells after posttransplantation cyclophosphamide. Assay used: immunoSEQ multiplex PCR; TCRdb lists only in-frame clones, some missing. The repertoire has some 20,000 clones, nearly 99% of them found once; the top ten carry roughly 0.17%. Sequencing input: naive CD4+ T cells sorted from PBMCs. All receptors come from a man aged 40-50 years in good health, CMV-negative, and a related stem cell transplant donor. Each CDR3 is given with its conserved first and last residue. D genes are given only for firm matches. Clone size is shown for a subset of rows, as once, few, many or a class of expanded clone.

j_gene | abundance | v_gene | d_gene | CDR3aa | CDR3nt
TRBJ2-3 | . | TRBV7-9 | . | CASSLAPLTDTQYF | TGTGCCAGCAGCTTAGCCCCCCTCACAGATACGCAGTATTTT
TRBJ1-5 | . | TRBV6-5 | . | CASSYSPFGSNQPQHF | TGTGCCAGCAGTTACTCTCCTTTCGGTAGCAATCAGCCCCAGCATTTT
TRBJ2-5 | . | TRBV5-8 | TRBD2 | CASSRRLAGYQETQYF | TGTGCCAGCAGCCGGCGGCTAGCGGGGTACCAAGAGACCCAGTACTTC
TRBJ2-7 | . | TRBV25-1 | . | CASSDFRGAALGEQYF | TGTGCCAGCAGTGACTTCCGGGGGGCGGCATTAGGAGAGCAGTACTTC
TRBJ1-3 | . | TRBV5-1 | . | CASYEGGRSGKDTIYF | TGCGCCAGCTACGAGGGGGGGCGCTCAGGAAAGGACACCATATATTTT
TRBJ2-7 | . | TRBV6-5 | . | CASSYSFTLYEQYF | TGTGCCAGCAGTTACTCATTCACTCTCTATGAGCAGTACTTC
TRBJ2-1 | . | TRBV19 | TRBD2 | CASSKTGLAGSVSVYNEQFF | TGTGCCAGTAGTAAAACAGGACTAGCGGGATCAGTGAGCGTATACAATGAGCAGTTCTTC
TRBJ2-3 | . | TRBV5-6 | . | CASSFVTGNPDTQYF | TGTGCCAGCAGCTTTGTGACGGGAAATCCAGATACGCAGTATTTT
TRBJ1-1 | once | TRBV19 | TRBD1 | CASSIHRGLGNTEAFF | TGTGCCAGTAGTATCCACAGGGGGCTGGGGAACACTGAAGCTTTCTTT
TRBJ2-3 | . | TRBV6-6 | . | CASSYGTTKDTQYF | TGTGCCAGCAGTTACGGGACAACCAAGGATACGCAGTATTTT
TRBJ1-1 | . | TRBV7-9 | TRBD1 | CASSPSRTGEAFF | TGTGCCAGCAGCCCGTCCCGGACAGGGGAAGCTTTCTTT
TRBJ2-7 | . | TRBV5-1 | TRBD1 | CASSLVGQGSVAYEQYF | TGCGCCAGCAGCTTGGTGGGACAGGGATCTGTCGCCTACGAGCAGTACTTC
TRBJ2-1 | . | TRBV7-2 | TRBD2 | CASSPQRAGAYNEQFF | TGTGCCAGCAGCCCCCAGCGGGCGGGGGCCTACAATGAGCAGTTCTTC
TRBJ2-2 | . | TRBV28 | TRBD1 | CASSTRTGPYTGELFF | TGTGCCAGCAGTACACGGACAGGGCCGTACACCGGGGAGCTGTTTTTT
TRBJ2-1 | . | TRBV6-1 | . | CASSEARAISYNEQFF | TGTGCCAGCAGTGAAGCGCGGGCTATTTCCTACAATGAGCAGTTCTTC
TRBJ2-5 | once | TRBV7-8 | . | CASRRLQETQYF | TGTGCCAGCAGGCGTCTACAAGAGACCCAGTACTTC
TRBJ2-1 | . | TRBV5-1 | TRBD2 | CASSSTLSGRGIGEQFF | TGCGCCAGCAGCTCCACCTTAAGCGGGAGAGGTATCGGTGAGCAGTTCTTC
TRBJ2-1 | . | TRBV27 | TRBD2 | CASSPGTSGNNEQFF | TGTGCCAGCAGTCCTGGGACTAGCGGAAACAATGAGCAGTTCTTC
TRBJ1-1 | once | TRBV5-1 | TRBD1 | CASSPGQGEAFF | TGCGCCAGCAGCCCCGGACAGGGTGAAGCTTTCTTT
TRBJ2-3 | once | TRBV19 | TRBD2 | CASSSGLAGSTDTQYF | TGTGCCAGTAGTTCGGGACTAGCGGGGTCCACAGATACGCAGTATTTT
TRBJ1-5 | . | TRBV6-1 | . | CASSTGNQPQHF | TGTGCCAGCAGTACAGGGAATCAGCCCCAGCATTTT
TRBJ2-5 | . | TRBV28 | . | CASHRTALETQYF | TGTGCCAGCCACAGGACAGCCTTAGAGACCCAGTACTTC
TRBJ2-7 | . | TRBV4-2 | TRBD2 | CASRQSGLALHYEQYF | TGTGCCAGCAGGCAATCTGGACTAGCCCTCCACTACGAGCAGTACTTC
TRBJ1-1 | . | TRBV9 | . | CASSVVNRDDTEAFF | TGTGCCAGCAGCGTGGTAAACAGGGACGACACTGAAGCTTTCTTT
TRBJ1-3 | . | TRBV14 | . | CASSQETVGNTIYF | TGTGCCAGCAGCCAAGAGACTGTCGGAAACACCATATATTTT
TRBJ1-1 | . | TRBV10-3 | TRBD1 | CAIRDGTGTREAFF | TGTGCCATCAGGGACGGGACAGGGACTAGGGAAGCTTTCTTT
TRBJ2-3 | . | TRBV30 | TRBD2 | CAWTSGNTDTQYF | TGTGCCTGGACTAGCGGTAACACAGATACGCAGTATTTT
TRBJ1-2 | . | TRBV19 | . | CASSISPGLLFDGYTF | TGTGCCAGTAGTATATCGCCGGGACTCCTGTTTGATGGCTACACCTTC
TRBJ1-2 | . | TRBV5-4 | TRBD1 | CASSKAPGTGEGYTF | TGTGCCAGCAGCAAAGCACCTGGGACAGGTGAGGGCTACACCTTC
TRBJ2-7 | . | TRBV7-2 | TRBD1 | CASSSPHRGAAYEQYF | TGTGCCAGCAGCTCACCCCACAGGGGAGCTGCTTACGAGCAGTACTTC
TRBJ1-4 | . | TRBV28 | . | CASSLYSSQLSF | TGTGCCAGCAGTTTATACAGCAGTCAATTATCTTTT
TRBJ2-7 | . | TRBV5-6 | . | CASSSSYEQYF | TGTGCCAGCAGCTCGAGCTACGAGCAGTACTTC
TRBJ1-2 | . | TRBV2 | TRBD1 | CASRETGVPNYGYTF | TGTGCCAGCAGGGAAACAGGGGTCCCGAACTATGGCTACACCTTC
TRBJ2-2 | . | TRBV6-4 | . | CASSGSGRGAPAGELFF | TGTGCCAGCAGTGGATCCGGACGGGGGGCGCCCGCCGGGGAGCTGTTTTTT
TRBJ2-7 | . | TRBV20-1 | . | CSATWEAEQYF | TGCAGTGCTACCTGGGAGGCCGAGCAGTACTTC
TRBJ2-1 | . | TRBV2 | TRBD2 | CASSEVLAGREFF | TGTGCCAGCAGTGAAGTTTTAGCGGGAAGGGAGTTCTTC
TRBJ2-7 | once | TRBV19 | TRBD2 | CASSIFSGRAYEQYF | TGTGCCAGTAGTATATTTAGCGGGAGAGCCTACGAGCAGTACTTC
TRBJ2-7 | . | TRBV29-1 | TRBD1 | CSVRGTGAYEQYF | TGCAGCGTTCGGGGGACAGGGGCCTACGAGCAGTACTTC
TRBJ1-1 | . | TRBV18 | . | CASSPSGGGTEAFF | TGTGCCAGCTCACCATCGGGGGGCGGCACTGAAGCTTTCTTT
TRBJ1-2 | . | TRBV6-1 | TRBD1 | CASSRDRVGYTF | TGTGCCAGCAGCCGGGACAGGGTTGGCTACACCTTC
TRBJ2-1 | . | TRBV6-1 | . | CASSEGLAHEQFF | TGTGCCAGCAGTGAAGGGCTAGCCCATGAGCAGTTCTTC
TRBJ2-6 | . | TRBV5-1 | . | CASSPPVSGANVLTF | TGCGCCAGCAGCCCTCCAGTCTCTGGGGCCAACGTCCTGACTTTC